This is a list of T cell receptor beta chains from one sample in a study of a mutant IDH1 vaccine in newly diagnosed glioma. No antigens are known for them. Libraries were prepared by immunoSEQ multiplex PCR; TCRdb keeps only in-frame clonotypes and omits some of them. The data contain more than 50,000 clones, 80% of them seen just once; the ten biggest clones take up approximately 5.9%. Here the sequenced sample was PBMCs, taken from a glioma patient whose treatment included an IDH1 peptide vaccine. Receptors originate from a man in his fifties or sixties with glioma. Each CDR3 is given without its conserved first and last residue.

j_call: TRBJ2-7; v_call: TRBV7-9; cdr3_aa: ASSLGGGGNYEQY
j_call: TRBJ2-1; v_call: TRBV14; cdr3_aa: ASSQWAGKRPEQF
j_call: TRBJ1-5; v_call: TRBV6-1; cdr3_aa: ASTPDRGGNQPQH
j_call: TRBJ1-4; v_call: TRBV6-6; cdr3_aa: ASSSLTGLNEKLF
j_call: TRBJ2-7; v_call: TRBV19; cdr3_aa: ASSIGPGESYEQY
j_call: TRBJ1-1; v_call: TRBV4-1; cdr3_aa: ASSRGPEAF
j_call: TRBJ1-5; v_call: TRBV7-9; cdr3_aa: ASSLGDGVAQH
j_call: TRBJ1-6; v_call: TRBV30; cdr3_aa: AWSAVLEGSPLH
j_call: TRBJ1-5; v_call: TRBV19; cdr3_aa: ASIDRARGNQPQH
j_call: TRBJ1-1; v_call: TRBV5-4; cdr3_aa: ASSSRLNTEAF
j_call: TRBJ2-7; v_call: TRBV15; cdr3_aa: ATSRRDPYEQY
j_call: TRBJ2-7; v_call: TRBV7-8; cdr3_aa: ASSSGPAAYEQY
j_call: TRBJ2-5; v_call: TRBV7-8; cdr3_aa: ASSLRDLTRAQY